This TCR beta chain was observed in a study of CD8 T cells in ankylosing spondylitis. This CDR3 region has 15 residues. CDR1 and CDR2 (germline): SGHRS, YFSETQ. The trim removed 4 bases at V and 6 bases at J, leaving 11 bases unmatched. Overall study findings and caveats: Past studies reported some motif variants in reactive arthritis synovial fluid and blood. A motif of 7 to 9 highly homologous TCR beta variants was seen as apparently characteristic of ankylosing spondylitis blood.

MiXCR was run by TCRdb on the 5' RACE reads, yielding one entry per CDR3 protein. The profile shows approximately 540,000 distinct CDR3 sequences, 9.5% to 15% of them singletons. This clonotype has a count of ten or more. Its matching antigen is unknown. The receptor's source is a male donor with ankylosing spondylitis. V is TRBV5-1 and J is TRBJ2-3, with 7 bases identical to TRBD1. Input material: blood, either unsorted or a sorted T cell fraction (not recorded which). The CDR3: CASSQTTGFRDTQYF. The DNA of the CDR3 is TGCGCCAGCAGCCAAACGACAGGGTTCAGGGATACGCAGTATTTT.